A single sample gave rise to the 5 T cell receptor beta chains below, sequenced in a study of blood T cell repertoires in COVID-19. Libraries were prepared by immunoSEQ multiplex PCR; TCRdb keeps only in-frame clonotypes and omits some of them. Among about 260,000 clones listed, around 90% were seen once. The sample taken for sequencing was peripheral blood. All receptors come from a middle-aged woman with acute or convalescent COVID-19.

A single count supports this clone. The chain has TRBV2 and TRBJ2-1; 13 bases align to TRBD2. V was clipped by 6 bases and J by 3 bases; unmatched bases: 14. From germline, CDR1 is SNHLY and CDR2 FYNNEI. The CDR3 totals 19 residues. In nucleotides, the CDR3 is TGTGCCAGCAGAACCGGGACAGGGCGACTAGCGGGGGGCTACAATGAGCAGTTCTTC. Amino acid sequence: CASRTGTGRLAGGYNEQFF.

Of note for this clone: At one end the junction does not follow the germline gene, possibly because of a read error. The V call is TRBV9, the J call TRBJ1-2; 7 bases are shared with TRBD1. The CDR3 covers 12 residues. From germline, CDR1 is SGDLS and CDR2 YYNGEE. Here the CDR3 DNA reads TGTGCCAGCAGCTCCTCCGGGACAGCGAGCCCCTTC. Translation: CASSSSGTASPF.

The chain joins TRBV29-1 to TRBJ1-2; D perhaps matches TRBD1 (5 bases). V was trimmed by 3 bases and J by 2 bases, leaving 10 bases between them. Germline CDR1 SQVTM, CDR2 ANQGSEA. There are 13 residues in the CDR3. CDR3 coding DNA: TGCAGCGTTGATCAGGGCTTGAACTATGGCTACACCTTC. Translating it yields CSVDQGLNYGYTF.

This clone came up once. In DNA form, the CDR3 reads TGTGCCAGCAGCCCCCGGAGCGGCTACGAGCAGTACGTC. Protein product: CASSPRSGYEQYV. The V and J genes are TRBV7-2 and TRBJ2-7; D is perhaps TRBD2 (5 bases). The CDR3 is 13 amino acids. Germline CDR1 reads SGHTA; CDR2 reads FQGNSA. Deletions cut 5 bases from V and 3 bases from J, with 11 bases between.

The gene calls are TRBV2 and TRBJ1-1; D is perhaps TRBD1 (5 bases). Germline V lookup: CDR1 SNHLY, CDR2 FYNNEI. Trimming took off 6 bases at V and 1 base at J, with 9 bases between the two ends. The CDR3 sequence is 13 residues long. In DNA, the CDR3 is TGTGCCAGCAGGAAGACAGAGAACACTGAAGCTTTCTTT. Amino acid sequence: CASRKTENTEAFF.